This is a list of T cell receptor beta chains from one sample in a study of cytomegalovirus exposure and HLA in healthy donors. TCRdb's table, derived via immunoSEQ multiplex PCR, lists solely in-frame clones and lacks some. The table records about 98,000 clones, approximately 77% of them present only once. The sequencing sample was made of PBMCs. Source of these receptors: a male donor in good health and CMV-seropositive. The CDR3 runs from the conserved cysteine through the conserved F or W. The D gene is left open where the match is weak. Size is stated for part of the rows, as once, few or many counts, or as a class when the clone is expanded.

d_call,j_call,clone_size,v_call,cdr3_aa,cdr3_nt
TRBD2,TRBJ2-7,.,TRBV9,CASSVSFGGNYEQYF,TGTGCCAGCAGCGTTTCGTTCGGGGGGAACTACGAGCAGTACTTC
.,TRBJ2-7,.,TRBV11-2,CASSFTPVEQYF,TGTGCCAGCAGCTTTACCCCGGTCGAGCAGTACTTC
.,TRBJ2-7,.,TRBV28,CASSSPGVGEREQYF,TGTGCCAGCAGTAGCCCGGGAGTAGGAGAAAGGGAGCAGTACTTC
TRBD1,TRBJ1-2,.,TRBV7-2,CASSLDGTGRGYTF,TGTGCCAGCAGCTTAGACGGGACAGGGAGAGGCTACACCTTC
TRBD2,TRBJ2-5,.,TRBV7-2,CASSRAGGRQETQYF,TGTGCCAGCAGCCGAGCGGGAGGGCGACAAGAGACCCAGTACTTC
.,TRBJ2-7,.,TRBV4-3,CASSQDRGRRNEQYF,TGCGCCAGCAGCCAAGATCGTGGGAGACGGAACGAGCAGTACTTC
TRBD2,TRBJ2-5,.,TRBV13,CASSNRLAGGQETQYF,TGTGCCAGCAGCAACAGACTAGCGGGAGGGCAAGAGACCCAGTACTTC
TRBD2,TRBJ2-1,.,TRBV7-2,CASSSLAGGGSSYNEQFF,TGTGCCAGCAGCTCCCTAGCGGGAGGAGGCAGCTCCTACAATGAGCAGTTCTTC
.,TRBJ2-2,.,TRBV7-3,CASKLAGNTGELFF,TGTGCCAGCAAGCTGGCAGGGAACACCGGGGAGCTGTTTTTT
TRBD1,TRBJ2-5,.,TRBV19,CASSQYSRARGETQYF,TGTGCCAGTAGCCAGTATTCAAGGGCCAGGGGGGAGACCCAGTACTTC
TRBD1,TRBJ2-7,.,TRBV30,CAWSRGQEREQYF,TGTGCCTGGAGTCGGGGACAGGAGCGCGAGCAGTACTTC
.,TRBJ2-5,.,TRBV10-3,CAISESLAGETQYF,TGTGCCATCAGTGAGTCACTGGCCGGGGAGACCCAGTACTTC
.,TRBJ2-2,.,TRBV5-6,CASSFRAPGNTGELFF,TGTGCCAGCAGCTTCAGGGCGCCCGGAAACACCGGGGAGCTGTTTTTT
TRBD2,TRBJ2-1,.,TRBV6-1,CASSFSGRGNNEQFF,TGTGCCAGCAGCTTTAGCGGGAGGGGGAACAATGAGCAGTTCTTC
TRBD2,TRBJ2-3,.,TRBV6-5,CASSYGAGGRTDTQYF,TGTGCCAGCAGTTACGGAGCGGGAGGGCGGACAGATACGCAGTATTTT
.,TRBJ2-1,.,TRBV15,CATSRDSLGRQDYNEQFF,TGTGCCACCAGCAGAGATAGTCTTGGTAGACAGGACTACAATGAGCAGTTCTTC
.,TRBJ2-1,few,TRBV7-6,CASSTGLNNEQFF,TGTGCCAGCAGCACCGGGTTGAACAATGAGCAGTTCTTC
.,TRBJ2-3,.,TRBV11-3,CASSLAQGTDTQYF,TGTGCCAGCAGCTTAGCGCAGGGGACAGATACGCAGTATTTT
.,TRBJ2-2,.,TRBV14,CASSQERRSTGELFF,TGTGCCAGCAGCCAAGAAAGGAGGTCCACCGGGGAGCTGTTTTTT
.,TRBJ2-1,.,TRBV28,CASISVDEQFF,TGTGCCAGCATATCCGTAGATGAGCAGTTCTTC